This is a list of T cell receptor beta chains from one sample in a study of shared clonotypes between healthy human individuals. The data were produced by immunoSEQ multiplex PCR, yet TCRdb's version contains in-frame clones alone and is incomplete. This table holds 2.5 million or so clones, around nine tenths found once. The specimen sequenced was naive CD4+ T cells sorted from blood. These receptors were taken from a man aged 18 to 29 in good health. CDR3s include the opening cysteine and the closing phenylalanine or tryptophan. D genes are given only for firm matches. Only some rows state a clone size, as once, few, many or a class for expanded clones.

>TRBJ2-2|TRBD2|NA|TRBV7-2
CASSLRGGSFGELFF
TGTGCCAGCAGCTTAAGAGGCGGGAGTTTCGGGGAGCTGTTTTTT
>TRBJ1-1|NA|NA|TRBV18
CASSPRGGAVTEAFF
TGTGCCAGCTCACCTAGGGGGGGCGCGGTCACTGAAGCTTTCTTT
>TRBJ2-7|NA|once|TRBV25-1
CASSRPSFYEQYF
TGTGCCAGCAGCCGACCCAGTTTCTACGAGCAGTACTTC
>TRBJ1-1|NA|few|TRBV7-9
CASSRNTEAFF
TGTGCCAGCAGCCGGAACACTGAAGCTTTCTTT
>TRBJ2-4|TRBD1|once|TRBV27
CASSPLDRAYIQYF
TGTGCCAGCAGTCCCTTAGACAGGGCTTACATTCAGTACTTC
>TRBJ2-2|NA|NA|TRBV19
CASSRDPRTGELFF
TGTGCCAGTAGTAGGGACCCTCGCACCGGGGAGCTGTTTTTT
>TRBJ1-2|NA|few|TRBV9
CASSVDSNYGYTF
TGTGCCAGCAGCGTTGACAGTAACTATGGCTACACCTTC
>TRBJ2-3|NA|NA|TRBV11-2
CASSLWGGQTDTQYF
TGTGCCAGCAGCTTATGGGGGGGCCAGACAGATACGCAGTATTTT
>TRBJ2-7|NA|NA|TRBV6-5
CASSYQLGFGEQYF
TGTGCCAGCAGTTACCAATTAGGGTTTGGGGAGCAGTACTTC
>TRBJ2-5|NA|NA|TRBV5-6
CASSLSGTSLRQETQYF
TGTGCCAGCAGCTTGTCAGGCACTAGCTTGCGCCAAGAGACCCAGTACTTC
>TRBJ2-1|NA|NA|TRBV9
CASSVTSAAGIHEQFF
TGTGCCAGCAGCGTAACCTCGGCGGCGGGGATCCATGAGCAGTTCTTC
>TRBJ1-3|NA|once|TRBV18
CASSPLEGAGNTIYF
TGTGCCAGCTCACCACTAGAAGGGGCAGGAAACACCATATATTTT
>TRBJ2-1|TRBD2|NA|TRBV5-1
CASRLLAGVNEQFF
TGCGCCAGCAGGTTACTAGCGGGGGTCAATGAGCAGTTCTTC
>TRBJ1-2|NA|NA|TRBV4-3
CASSQGVTIPNYGYTF
TGCGCCAGCAGCCAAGGCGTTACAATACCTAACTATGGCTACACCTTC
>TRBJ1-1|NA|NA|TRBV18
CASSPAMVGAEAFF
TGTGCCAGCTCACCCGCCATGGTGGGGGCCGAAGCTTTCTTT
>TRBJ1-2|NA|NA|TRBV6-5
CASRRDGTYGYTF
TGTGCCAGCAGGCGGGACGGAACCTATGGCTACACCTTC
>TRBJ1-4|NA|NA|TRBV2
CASSVEATNEKLFF
TGTGCCAGCAGTGTTGAGGCAACTAATGAAAAACTGTTTTTT
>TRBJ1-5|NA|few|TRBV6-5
CASSYSRDQPQHF
TGTGCCAGCAGTTACTCGAGAGATCAGCCCCAGCATTTT
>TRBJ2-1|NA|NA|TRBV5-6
CASSLGQSPYNEQFF
TGTGCCAGCAGCTTGGGACAGTCCCCCTACAATGAGCAGTTCTTC
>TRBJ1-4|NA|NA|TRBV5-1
CASSLEGATNEKLFF
TGCGCCAGCAGCTTGGAGGGGGCAACTAATGAAAAACTGTTTTTT
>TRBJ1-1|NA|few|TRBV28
CASGRQANTEAFF
TGTGCCAGCGGCAGACAGGCTAACACTGAAGCTTTCTTT
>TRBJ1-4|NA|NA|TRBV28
CASSLGQGFEKLFF
TGTGCCAGCTCCTTGGGGCAGGGGTTCGAAAAACTGTTTTTT
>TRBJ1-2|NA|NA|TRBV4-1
CASSRMTDNGSQGYTF
TGCGCCAGCAGCCGCATGACGGACAACGGCTCTCAGGGCTACACCTTC
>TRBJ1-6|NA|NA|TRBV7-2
CASTPFNPSSYNSPLHF
TGTGCCAGCACCCCGTTCAACCCCAGCTCCTATAATTCACCCCTCCACTTT
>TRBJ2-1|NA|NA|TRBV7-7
CASSLGQGSNEQFF
TGTGCTAGCAGCTTAGGACAAGGGAGCAATGAGCAGTTCTTC
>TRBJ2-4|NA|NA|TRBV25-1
CASSPAELAKNIQYF
TGTGCCAGCAGTCCAGCGGAACTAGCCAAAAACATTCAGTACTTC
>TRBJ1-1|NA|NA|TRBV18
CASSLQGFEAFF
TGTGCCAGCTCTCTGCAGGGTTTTGAAGCTTTCTTT
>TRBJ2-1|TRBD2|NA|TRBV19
CASSTRTSGGIDEQFF
TGTGCCAGTAGTACCCGGACTAGCGGGGGGATAGATGAGCAGTTCTTC
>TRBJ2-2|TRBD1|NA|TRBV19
CASSTGQGVTGELFF
TGTGCCAGTAGTACGGGACAGGGTGTGACCGGGGAGCTGTTTTTT
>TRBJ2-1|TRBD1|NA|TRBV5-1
CASSAGTGNVIEQFF
TGCGCCAGCAGCGCCGGGACAGGGAATGTCATTGAGCAGTTCTTC
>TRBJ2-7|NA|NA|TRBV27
CATGGQNSYEQYF
TGTGCCACCGGGGGACAGAACTCCTACGAGCAGTACTTC
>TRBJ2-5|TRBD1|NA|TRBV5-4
CASSLGGQGRETQYF
TGTGCCAGCAGCTTGGGGGGACAGGGGAGAGAGACCCAGTACTTC
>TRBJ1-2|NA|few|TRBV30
CAWTKPGQPYGYTF
TGTGCCTGGACGAAGCCAGGCCAACCCTATGGCTACACCTTC
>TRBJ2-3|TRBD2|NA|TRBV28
CASSLAGAASTDTQYF
TGTGCCAGCAGCCTAGCGGGGGCAGCTAGCACAGATACGCAGTATTTT
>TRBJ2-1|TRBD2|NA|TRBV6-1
CASSEVPSGRNEQFF
TGTGCCAGCAGTGAAGTGCCTAGCGGGAGAAATGAGCAGTTCTTC